This TCR beta chain was observed in a study of cytotoxic CD8 clonotypes in ibrutinib-treated CLL. Targeted sequencing depth ranged from 1 in 200,000 to 1 in 1 million T cells. Profiled with immunoSEQ multiplex PCR; TCRdb holds only in-frame clones, not every one. The sample lists 110,000 to 150,000 clones, about 80% occurring once. Deletions cut 5 bases from V and 4 bases from J, with 17 bases between. The V gene's germline CDR1 is SEHNR and CDR2 FQNEAQ (reference sequence). The CDR3 is made up of 16 amino acids. This specimen was PBMCs, taken after 24 months of ibrutinib treatment. The V call is TRBV7-9, the J call TRBJ2-2; D might be TRBD2 (7 bases). The TCR sequence derives from a human donor with chronic lymphocytic leukemia. CDR3 DNA sequence: TGTGCCAGCAGCCCGGGGGGCCAGGGGCCCACCGGGGAGCTGTTTTTT. It yields the protein CASSPGGQGPTGELFF.